These 3 T cell receptor beta chains share one sample of origin, sequenced in a study of CD8 T cells in Susac syndrome. RNA totalling roughly 0.45 to 1 ug underwent reverse transcription with random hexamers. MiXCR, run by TCRdb on the immunoSEQ multiplex PCR reads, gives a single entry per CDR3 protein. The sample includes 95,000 to 150,000 distinct CDR3 sequences, about 94% of them seen just once. Sequencing was performed on CD8+ T cells from PBMCs. Receptors were obtained from a human donor with Susac syndrome.

In this sample, this clonotype turned up once. This chain uses TRBV4-1 with TRBJ2-7; D is possibly TRBD1 (5 bases). With 1 base removed from V and 1 base from J, the gap between germline ends came to 14 bases. The CDR3 length is 16 residues. Germline loops: CDR1 MGHRA, CDR2 YSYEKL. The CDR3 is CASSQVQQGGSYEQYF. The CDR3 DNA reads TGCGCCAGCAGCCAAGTTCAGCAGGGTGGATCCTACGAGCAGTACTTC.

This rearrangement joins TRBV19 to TRBJ2-1, with D possibly matching TRBD1 (7 bases). Germline V gene sequence: CDR1 LNHDA, CDR2 SQIVND (reference sequence). With 4 bases removed from V and 10 bases from J, the gap between germline ends came to 20 bases. The CDR3 is made up of 15 amino acids. The CDR3 nucleotides are TGTGCCAGTAGTAGTCAGGGGTCCTCAGGGGGGGAGCAGTTCTTC. Its protein is CASSSQGSSGGEQFF.

This clonotype came up once. The rearrangement uses TRBV2 and TRBJ2-7; either TRBD1 or TRBD2 may supply D (5 bases each). The CDR3 sequence is 12 residues long. V gave up 7 bases and J gave up 3 bases, with 10 bases separating them. The germline gives CDR1 SNHLY, CDR2 FYNNEI. The chain's CDR3 is CASTSGLYEQYF. The CDR3 bases are TGTGCCAGCACCTCGGGGCTCTACGAGCAGTACTTC.